A single sample is the source of the 21 T cell receptor beta chains below, sequenced in a study of T cells after yellow fever vaccination. TCRdb re-called the 5' RACE reads with MiXCR, one entry per CDR3 protein. Of 500,000 to 650,000 distinct CDR3 sequences listed, roughly 12% are singletons. This sample comprised PBMCs, obtained on the day of the yellow fever booster vaccination. The source of these receptors is a man aged 30 to 39 who received the YFV17D yellow fever vaccine.

The rearrangement links TRBV7-2 to TRBJ2-7; 8 bases are a match to TRBD2. V dropped 6 bases and J dropped 3; count of bases not matched to a gene: 7. From germline, CDR1 is SGHTA and CDR2 FQGNSA. This CDR3 has 14 amino acids. The CDR3 DNA is TGTGCCAGCAGGCCAGGACTAGCAGACTACGAGCAGTACTTC. Translation gives CASRPGLADYEQYF.

The chain links TRBV6-2 or TRBV6-3 to TRBJ2-1; 8 bases agree with TRBD2. The CDR3 is 15 amino acids. Unmatched junction bases numbered 12, after V lost 6 bases and J lost 8 bases. The germline V gene has CDR1 MNHEY and CDR2 SVGEGT. For the CDR3, the DNA is TGTGCCAGCAGGAGGAAGCGGGAGTGGTCGTATGAGCAGTTCTTC. Its protein product is CASRRKREWSYEQFF.

The chain joins TRBV12-3 or TRBV12-4 to TRBJ2-3, with TRBD2 identical over 7 bases. With V trimmed by 6 bases and J by 1 base, 10 bases remained unmatched. This CDR3 is built from 16 residues. This CDR3 reads CASSYGGLAGTDTQYF. Written as DNA, the CDR3 is TGTGCCAGCAGCTACGGTGGGCTAGCGGGCACAGATACGCAGTATTTT.

This chain connects TRBV3-1 to TRBJ1-6; D remains unclear. Trimming left V 2 bases short and J 8 bases short, with 13 bases between. Looked up from germline, CDR1 is LGHDT and CDR2 is YNNKEL (reference sequence). The CDR3 runs 15 residues. CDR3 sequence: CASSQLGESYSPLHF. The DNA of the CDR3 is TGTGCCAGCAGCCAATTGGGAGAGTCATATTCACCCCTCCACTTT. Variable domain in full (rest from reference TRBV3-1 and TRBJ1-6): DTAVSQTPKYLVTQMGNDKSIKCEQNLGHDTMYWYKQDSKKFLKIMFSYNNKELIINETVPNRFSPKSPDKAHLNLHINSLELGDSAVYFCASSQLGESYSPLHFGNGTRLTVT.

The V and J genes are TRBV4-3 and TRBJ2-3, with 7 bases that match TRBD1. With V trimmed by 1 base and J by 6 bases, 7 bases remained unmatched. The CDR3 covers 15 residues. Germline V gives CDR1 LGHNA, CDR2 YSLEER. As DNA, the CDR3 is TGCGCCAGCAGCCAAGGAGACACAGGGGTCGATACGCAGTATTTT. Encoded protein: CASSQGDTGVDTQYF.

The table lists this clonotype with a few counts. The genes are TRBV7-2 and TRBJ2-5, with D perhaps given as TRBD1 or TRBD2 (6 bases each). V dropped 5 bases and J dropped 3 bases, with 19 bases sitting between them. This CDR3 contains 16 residues. The germline V gene has CDR1 SGHTA and CDR2 FQGNSA. In DNA, the CDR3 is TGTGCCAGCAGCCCGGGACGAGGAAGGGGGGAAGAGACCCAGTACTTC. Protein sequence: CASSPGRGRGEETQYF.

The J gene is TRBJ2-6, the V gene TRBV28; TRBD1 might be the D (6 bases). Germline-derived CDR1 and CDR2 are MDHEN and SYDVKM. Trimming removed 5 bases at V and 1 base at J, with 15 bases between. This CDR3 region has 17 residues. CDR3 DNA: TGTGCCAGCAGTGGGGGCTTAATAGGGTCTGGGGCCAACGTCCTGACTTTC. Translated, it gives CASSGGLIGSGANVLTF.

The rearrangement links TRBV18 to TRBJ2-7; TRBD1 matches at 11 bases. The CDR3 has 16 amino acids. V shed 5 bases, J shed 2 bases, and the junction held 8 bases outside the gene matches. From germline, CDR1 is KGHSH and CDR2 LQKENI. CDR3 nucleotides: TGTGCCAGCTCAGCCGCCGGGACAGGGGGGGCCTACGAGCAGTACTTC. It translates to CASSAAGTGGAYEQYF.

Only a few counts were recorded for this clonotype. Here the CDR3 reads CASSFTAGEETQYF. CDR3 coding DNA: TGCGCCAGCAGCTTTACCGCGGGAGAAGAGACCCAGTACTTC. This chain links TRBV5-1 with TRBJ2-5, with TRBD2 matching 7 bases. The CDR3 totals 14 residues. Germline V lookup: CDR1 SGHRS, CDR2 YFSETQ. V gave up 2 bases and J gave up 3 bases; unmatched junction bases: 4.

The chain carries TRBV7-9 and TRBJ1-1; TRBD1 aligns across 7 bases. This CDR3 region has 15 residues. Trimming at V came to 5 bases and at J to 4 bases, leaving 10 bases not matched to a gene. Germline V CDR1 and CDR2: SEHNR, FQNEAQ (reference sequence). The CDR3 loop is CASSPRQGWGTEAFF. Written as DNA, the CDR3 is TGTGCCAGCAGCCCCCGACAGGGCTGGGGCACTGAAGCTTTCTTT.

The CDR3, as DNA: TGTGCCAGCAGACCGACAGGGGACCCGAGGGATACGCAGTATTTT. It specifies CASRPTGDPRDTQYF. This rearrangement joins TRBV12-3 or TRBV12-4 to TRBJ2-3, with 8 bases aligning to TRBD1. J lost 6 bases, V lost 6 bases, and 11 bases had no gene match. This CDR3 has 15 residues.

This sequence joins TRBV4-3 and TRBJ2-5, with 13 nucleotides matching TRBD2. CDR1 is LGHNA, CDR2 YSLEER, per germline. The CDR3 sequence is 17 residues long. After removal of 1 base from V and 4 bases from J, the junction contained 6 bases not matched to a gene. In DNA, the CDR3 is TGCGCCAGCAGCCAAGGCGGACTAGCGGGAGCGATAGAGACCCAGTACTTC. This gives the protein CASSQGGLAGAIETQYF.

This clonotype was counted only a few times. The chain has TRBV25-1 and TRBJ1-4; D gene ambiguous. The CDR3 runs to 16 residues. The germline V gene has CDR1 MGHDK and CDR2 SYGVNS. Trimming left V 1 base short and J 0 bases short, with 9 bases between. CDR3 bases: TGTGCCAGCAGTGAATTCGGCGCTCCAACTAATGAAAAACTGTTTTTT. Translating gives CASSEFGAPTNEKLFF.

V is TRBV28 and J is TRBJ1-5; no clear D gene. CDR3 length: 12 amino acids. Germline lookup yields CDR1 MDHEN and CDR2 SYDVKM. V lost 7 bases and J 6 bases, leaving 10 bases between the germline ends. The CDR3 sequence: CASISLGQPQHF. As DNA, the CDR3 is TGTGCCAGCATCTCCCTGGGTCAGCCCCAGCATTTT.

The chain couples TRBV5-1 to TRBJ2-3, with 7 positions matching TRBD1. The CDR3 loop spans 16 amino acids. From germline, CDR1 is SGHRS and CDR2 YFSETQ. The junction had 9 bases not matched to a gene; V was cut back by 3 bases and J by 2 bases. The chain's CDR3 is CASSWTGELDTDTQYF. The CDR3 bases are TGCGCCAGCAGCTGGACAGGCGAGTTGGACACAGATACGCAGTATTTT.

This clonotype was seen a few times. The chain uses TRBV5-6 and TRBJ2-7, with TRBD2 identical over 8 bases. The CDR3 sequence is 16 residues long. Germline values: CDR1 SGHDT, CDR2 YYEEEE. J gave up 3 bases and V 2 bases, and 10 bases lay outside the gene matches. Here the CDR3 DNA reads TGTGCCAGCAGCTTTGACGGCTTAGCGGGAAGCTACGAGCAGTACTTC. Its translation is CASSFDGLAGSYEQYF.

This clonotype showed up many times. The chain couples TRBV12-3 or TRBV12-4 to TRBJ2-7; perhaps TRBD2 as D (6 bases). The CDR3 extends over 15 amino acids. V gave up 0 bases and J gave up 0 bases, with 9 bases separating them. The CDR3 nucleotides read TGTGCCAGCAGTTTAGCGGGAGGCGACTCCTACGAGCAGTACTTC. Amino acid sequence: CASSLAGGDSYEQYF.

J is TRBJ2-2 and V is TRBV18; D may be TRBD2 (5 bases). From germline, CDR1 is KGHSH and CDR2 LQKENI. V was shortened by 3 bases and J by 7 bases, with 9 bases between the two germline ends. This CDR3 contains 13 residues. The DNA for the CDR3 is TGTGCCAGCTCACCCCACGGGGACGGGGAGCTGTTTTTT. It yields the protein CASSPHGDGELFF.

At least ten counts were recorded for this clonotype. J is TRBJ2-3 and V is TRBV5-1; perhaps TRBD2 as D (5 bases). The germline CDR1 and CDR2 sequences are SGHRS and YFSETQ. This CDR3 has 15 residues. Trimming took off 1 base at V and 4 bases at J, with 13 bases between the two ends. The CDR3 DNA reads TGCGCCAGCAGCTTGAGATCGAGCGGCCCAGATACGCAGTATTTT. Amino acids: CASSLRSSGPDTQYF. The entire variable domain, with the rest obtained from reference TRBV5-1 and TRBJ2-3, is as follows: KAGVTQTPRYLIKTRGQQVTLSCSPISGHRSVSWYQQTPGQGLQFLFEYFSETQRNKGNFPGRFSGRQFSNSRSEMNVSTLELGDSALYLCASSLRSSGPDTQYFGPGTRLTVL.

The V call is TRBV7-2, the J call TRBJ2-2; TRBD2 is a possible D gene (6 bases). V dropped 4 bases and J dropped 3 bases, with 12 bases sitting between them. The CDR3 loop spans 15 amino acids. Germline-derived CDR1 and CDR2 are SGHTA and FQGNSA. The DNA for the CDR3 is TGTGCCAGCAGCTCGGCGGGGTCCTACACCGGGGAGCTGTTTTTT. Its translation is CASSSAGSYTGELFF. Full variable domain (missing parts from reference TRBV7-2 and TRBJ2-2): GAGVSQSPSNKVTEKGKDVELRCDPISGHTALYWYRQSLGQGLEFLIYFQGNSAPDKSGLPSDRFSAERTGGSVSTLTIQRTQQEDSAVYLCASSSAGSYTGELFFGEGSRLTVL.

This clonotype turned up a few times. The chain combines TRBV10-3 with TRBJ2-7; D gene ambiguous. The germline V gene has CDR1 ENHRY and CDR2 SYGVKD. The length of the CDR3 is 13 residues. Trimming shortened V by 6 bases and J by 0 bases, and 9 bases separated the two germline ends. CDR3 in amino acids: CAIRTFSSYEQYF. CDR3 DNA: TGTGCCATCAGGACCTTCAGCTCCTACGAGCAGTACTTC.